This is a list of T cell receptor beta chains from one sample in a study of blood T cell repertoires in COVID-19. Repertoires were generated with immunoSEQ multiplex PCR, while TCRdb's copy carries only in-frame clones and drops some. This sample has a few hundred thousand clones; more than 70% occur once, and the top ten carry approximately 1.2%. Sample: PBMCs or T cells enriched from blood (not recorded which). The receptors were sampled from a woman between 40 and 50 years old with acute COVID-19. Both conserved end residues are part of each CDR3. The D gene is left open where the match is weak. The size of a clone is reported for some rows only, either as once, few or many, or as a class for expanded clones.

cdr3_length: 13
clone_size: -
j_call: TRBJ1-2
v_call: TRBV12-3/TRBV12-4
d_call: TRBD1
cdr3_aa: CASRPGQGGGYTF
cdr3_nt: TGTGCCAGCAGACCCGGACAGGGAGGCGGCTACACCTTC

cdr3_length: 14
clone_size: -
j_call: TRBJ2-1
v_call: TRBV12-5
d_call: TRBD1
cdr3_aa: CASGSGTEHNEQFF
cdr3_nt: TGTGCTAGTGGTTCCGGGACAGAGCACAATGAGCAGTTCTTC

cdr3_length: 15
clone_size: -
j_call: TRBJ2-1
v_call: TRBV19
d_call: -
cdr3_aa: CASKVAASSYNEQFF
cdr3_nt: TGTGCCAGTAAGGTAGCGGCAAGCTCCTACAATGAGCAGTTCTTC

cdr3_length: 17
clone_size: -
j_call: TRBJ2-1
v_call: TRBV11-2
d_call: TRBD1
cdr3_aa: CASSYQRTGGNYNEQFF
cdr3_nt: TGTGCCAGCAGCTACCAAAGGACAGGCGGTAACTACAATGAGCAGTTCTTC

cdr3_length: 16
clone_size: -
j_call: TRBJ2-3
v_call: TRBV24-1
d_call: -
cdr3_aa: CATSDAQGEDTDTQYF
cdr3_nt: TGTGCCACCAGTGATGCACAGGGAGAAGACACAGATACGCAGTATTTT

cdr3_length: 13
clone_size: -
j_call: TRBJ2-3
v_call: TRBV25-1
d_call: TRBD2
cdr3_aa: CASSSPSGDTQYF
cdr3_nt: TGTGCCAGCAGTTCCCCTAGCGGAGATACGCAGTATTTT

cdr3_length: 14
clone_size: many
j_call: TRBJ2-1
v_call: TRBV7-9
d_call: TRBD2
cdr3_aa: CASSYSGSLNEQFF
cdr3_nt: TGTGCCAGCAGTTATAGCGGGAGCTTAAATGAGCAGTTCTTC

cdr3_length: 14
clone_size: few
j_call: TRBJ1-2
v_call: TRBV5-1
d_call: TRBD1
cdr3_aa: CASSDRDSSYGYTF
cdr3_nt: TGCGCCAGCAGCGACCGGGACAGCAGTTATGGCTACACCTTC

cdr3_length: 16
clone_size: once
j_call: TRBJ2-3
v_call: TRBV19
d_call: -
cdr3_aa: CASSIWGRASTDTQYF
cdr3_nt: TGTGCCAGTAGTATCTGGGGGCGGGCAAGCACAGATACGCAGTATTTT

cdr3_length: 15
clone_size: -
j_call: TRBJ2-5
v_call: TRBV5-1
d_call: TRBD1
cdr3_aa: CASGFSGTGGETQYF
cdr3_nt: TGCGCCAGCGGCTTCTCCGGGACAGGGGGTGAGACCCAGTACTTC

cdr3_length: 14
clone_size: -
j_call: TRBJ2-7
v_call: TRBV19
d_call: TRBD1
cdr3_aa: CATTPTRDSYEQYF
cdr3_nt: TGTGCCACCACCCCTACCCGGGACAGCTACGAGCAGTACTTC

cdr3_length: 14
clone_size: -
j_call: TRBJ1-1
v_call: TRBV5-4
d_call: -
cdr3_aa: CASSLLGRYTEAFF
cdr3_nt: TGTGCCAGCAGCTTGTTGGGGCGGTACACTGAAGCTTTCTTT

cdr3_length: 14
clone_size: -
j_call: TRBJ2-3
v_call: TRBV7-2
d_call: -
cdr3_aa: CASSLDPGSDTQYF
cdr3_nt: TGTGCCAGCAGCTTAGACCCAGGGTCAGATACGCAGTATTTT

cdr3_length: 13
clone_size: -
j_call: TRBJ1-1
v_call: TRBV12-3/TRBV12-4
d_call: -
cdr3_aa: CASSAVINTEAFF
cdr3_nt: TGTGCCAGCTCGGCGGTAATCAACACTGAAGCTTTCTTT

cdr3_length: 13
clone_size: -
j_call: TRBJ1-1
v_call: TRBV30
d_call: -
cdr3_aa: CAWSTESDTEAFF
cdr3_nt: TGTGCCTGGAGCACTGAGAGTGACACTGAAGCTTTCTTT

cdr3_length: 14
clone_size: -
j_call: TRBJ1-2
v_call: TRBV6-5
d_call: -
cdr3_aa: CASSPDRTYYGYTF
cdr3_nt: TGTGCCAGCAGTCCCGACAGAACCTACTATGGCTACACCTTC

cdr3_length: 15
clone_size: -
j_call: TRBJ1-4
v_call: TRBV3-1/TRBV3-2
d_call: -
cdr3_aa: CASSQVTRDNEKLFF
cdr3_nt: TGTGCCAGCAGCCAAGTGACCCGGGACAACGAAAAACTGTTTTTT

cdr3_length: 14
clone_size: -
j_call: TRBJ1-6
v_call: TRBV6-5
d_call: TRBD1
cdr3_aa: CASRRTGGESPLHF
cdr3_nt: TGTGCCAGCAGACGGACAGGGGGCGAATCACCCCTCCACTTT

cdr3_length: 15
clone_size: once
j_call: TRBJ1-5
v_call: TRBV18
d_call: -
cdr3_aa: CASSPGVNGNQPQHF
cdr3_nt: TGTGCCAGCTCACCAGGAGTAAACGGCAATCAGCCCCAGCATTTT

cdr3_length: 21
clone_size: -
j_call: TRBJ2-1
v_call: TRBV6-6
d_call: TRBD2
cdr3_aa: CASSPDSLGLAGIRGRNEQFF
cdr3_nt: TGTGCCAGCAGCCCCGATTCCCTGGGACTAGCGGGAATTCGAGGTCGCAATGAGCAGTTCTTC

cdr3_length: 14
clone_size: once
j_call: TRBJ1-1
v_call: TRBV27
d_call: -
cdr3_aa: CASRRPGANTEAFF
cdr3_nt: TGTGCCAGCCGGAGGCCGGGTGCGAACACTGAAGCTTTCTTT

cdr3_length: 13
clone_size: -
j_call: TRBJ2-1
v_call: TRBV5-1
d_call: -
cdr3_aa: CASSLQGTHEQFF
cdr3_nt: TGCGCCAGCAGCCTACAGGGAACTCATGAGCAGTTCTTC

cdr3_length: 15
clone_size: -
j_call: TRBJ2-7
v_call: TRBV27
d_call: TRBD2
cdr3_aa: CASSPTSGVPYEQYF
cdr3_nt: TGTGCCAGCAGTCCGACTAGCGGGGTTCCCTACGAGCAGTACTTC

cdr3_length: 15
clone_size: few
j_call: TRBJ1-2
v_call: TRBV19
d_call: TRBD1
cdr3_aa: CASSPRTGWDPGYTF
cdr3_nt: TGTGCCAGTAGTCCTAGGACAGGGTGGGATCCTGGCTACACCTTC

cdr3_length: 17
clone_size: few
j_call: TRBJ2-2
v_call: TRBV5-6
d_call: TRBD2
cdr3_aa: CASSSPLGEGNTGELFF
cdr3_nt: TGTGCCAGCAGCTCCCCACTGGGGGAGGGGAACACCGGGGAGCTGTTTTTT

cdr3_length: 18
clone_size: -
j_call: TRBJ1-3
v_call: TRBV28
d_call: TRBD1
cdr3_aa: CASTNLWDRGNSGNTIYF
cdr3_nt: TGTGCCAGCACCAACTTATGGGACAGGGGCAACTCTGGAAACACCATATATTTT

cdr3_length: 15
clone_size: -
j_call: TRBJ2-5
v_call: TRBV5-1
d_call: TRBD2
cdr3_aa: CASSLNAGGGETQYF
cdr3_nt: TGCGCCAGCAGCTTGAACGCGGGAGGAGGGGAGACCCAGTACTTC

cdr3_length: 14
clone_size: -
j_call: TRBJ1-6
v_call: TRBV27
d_call: -
cdr3_aa: CASSLRQAGSPLHF
cdr3_nt: TGTGCCAGCAGTTTGAGGCAGGCGGGCTCACCCCTCCACTTT

cdr3_length: 14
clone_size: -
j_call: TRBJ2-1
v_call: TRBV3-1/TRBV3-2
d_call: TRBD2
cdr3_aa: CASSRTSGSQEQFF
cdr3_nt: TGTGCCAGCAGCCGGACTAGCGGGAGTCAGGAGCAGTTCTTC

cdr3_length: 15
clone_size: few
j_call: TRBJ2-5
v_call: TRBV11-2
d_call: TRBD2
cdr3_aa: CASSPRENIGETQYF
cdr3_nt: TGTGCCAGCAGCCCGCGGGAGAACATTGGGGAGACCCAGTACTTC

cdr3_length: 15
clone_size: -
j_call: TRBJ1-2
v_call: TRBV6-5
d_call: TRBD1
cdr3_aa: CASSAGTGFEYGYTF
cdr3_nt: TGTGCCAGCAGCGCCGGGACAGGGTTCGAGTATGGCTACACCTTC

cdr3_length: 17
clone_size: -
j_call: TRBJ2-7
v_call: TRBV4-1
d_call: TRBD1
cdr3_aa: CASSQVLSGTGVYEQYF
cdr3_nt: TGCGCCAGCAGCCAAGTTTTGTCGGGGACAGGGGTCTACGAGCAGTACTTC

cdr3_length: 17
clone_size: -
j_call: TRBJ2-5
v_call: TRBV27
d_call: TRBD1
cdr3_aa: CASSPLSWDRVFVAQYF
cdr3_nt: TGTGCCAGCAGCCCGCTTTCCTGGGACAGGGTGTTTGTCGCCCAGTACTTC

cdr3_length: 16
clone_size: -
j_call: TRBJ1-1
v_call: TRBV5-8
d_call: TRBD1
cdr3_aa: CASSLAMRGRGREAFF
cdr3_nt: TGTGCCAGCAGCTTGGCAATGAGGGGCAGGGGGCGCGAAGCTTTCTTT

cdr3_length: 12
clone_size: -
j_call: TRBJ2-7
v_call: TRBV6-5
d_call: -
cdr3_aa: CASSPVGGEQYF
cdr3_nt: TGTGCCAGCAGCCCGGTAGGGGGCGAGCAGTACTTC

cdr3_length: 16
clone_size: once
j_call: TRBJ1-2
v_call: TRBV6-5
d_call: -
cdr3_aa: CASSYSIWGPNYGYTF
cdr3_nt: TGTGCCAGCAGTTACTCGATATGGGGCCCTAACTATGGCTACACCTTC

cdr3_length: 15
clone_size: -
j_call: TRBJ1-4
v_call: TRBV3-1/TRBV3-2
d_call: TRBD1
cdr3_aa: CASSQDWTGGGKLFF
cdr3_nt: TGTGCCAGCAGCCAAGATTGGACAGGGGGTGGAAAACTGTTTTTT

cdr3_length: 15
clone_size: -
j_call: TRBJ1-1
v_call: TRBV27
d_call: -
cdr3_aa: CASMVRSMGSTEAFF
cdr3_nt: TGTGCCAGCATGGTACGCTCGATGGGGAGCACTGAAGCTTTCTTT

cdr3_length: 17
clone_size: -
j_call: TRBJ2-1
v_call: TRBV4-3
d_call: TRBD2
cdr3_aa: CASSQDRAGGPYNEQFF
cdr3_nt: TGCGCCAGCAGCCAAGACAGAGCGGGAGGGCCCTACAATGAGCAGTTCTTC

cdr3_length: 14
clone_size: -
j_call: TRBJ2-7
v_call: TRBV20-1
d_call: TRBD2
cdr3_aa: CSASWLAGHYEQYF
cdr3_nt: TGCAGTGCTAGTTGGCTAGCGGGACACTACGAGCAGTACTTC

cdr3_length: 10
clone_size: -
j_call: TRBJ1-6
v_call: TRBV30
d_call: -
cdr3_aa: CAAGVSPLHF
cdr3_nt: TGTGCCGCGGGGGTTTCACCCCTCCACTTT

cdr3_length: 14
clone_size: -
j_call: TRBJ1-4
v_call: TRBV7-9
d_call: -
cdr3_aa: CASSPGVLDEKLFF
cdr3_nt: TGTGCCAGCAGCCCAGGGGTACTGGATGAAAAACTGTTTTTT